This entry lists 13 T cell receptor beta chains sequenced from one sample in a study of blood T cells in healthy people across ages. The second PCR ran roughly 6 to 12 cycles with a sample-barcoded 5' primer and J-beta primers. Using its own MiXCR run on the 5' RACE reads, TCRdb lists one record per CDR3 protein. The data show 700,000 to 950,000 distinct CDR3 sequences, roughly 47% seen once. The sequencing sample was made of blood. These receptors all stem from an older woman in good health.

The V gene is TRBV5-8, the J gene TRBJ1-5; 7 nucleotides line up with TRBD1. CDR1 is SGHTS and CDR2 is YDEGEE in the germline V gene. The CDR3 totals 15 residues. V lost 2 bases to trimming and J lost 7 bases; unmatched junction nucleotides: 9. This chain's CDR3 is CASSLYRGDYQPQHF. The CDR3, as DNA: TGTGCCAGCAGCTTATACAGGGGCGATTACCAGCCCCAGCATTTT.

This rearrangement joins TRBV5-1 to TRBJ2-1, with TRBD2 matching 7 bases. Unmatched junction bases numbered 16, after V lost 7 bases and J lost 9 bases. The length of the CDR3 is 15 residues. The germline CDR1 and CDR2 sequences are SGHRS and YFSETQ. The CDR3, as DNA: TGCGCCAGCGTACTCGGGGGTGCGGGAGTCGGTGAGCAGTTCTTC. It codes for CASVLGGAGVGEQFF.

This clonotype showed up just once. The rearrangement joins TRBV6-2 or TRBV6-3 to TRBJ2-5; the match to TRBD1 covers 8 bases. Germline CDR1 is MNHEY and CDR2 is SVGEGT. After removal of 5 bases from V and 4 bases from J, the junction contained 6 bases not matched to a gene. The length of the CDR3 is 14 residues. CDR3 DNA sequence: TGTGCCAGCAGTGGACAGGGCTGGGGAGAGACCCAGTACTTC. Encoded protein: CASSGQGWGETQYF.

This clonotype is a singleton in its sample. The germline gene is not matched at one end of the junction; a read error may be the cause. This sequence joins TRBV20-1 and TRBJ2-4, with D possibly TRBD2 on 6 matching bases. CDR1 and CDR2 (germline): DFQATT, SNEGSKA (reference sequence). The CDR3 runs to 14 residues. CDR3 in DNA: TGCAGTACTAGTGACCCGGAGGGCAAAAACATTCAGTACTTC. This sequence encodes CSTSDPEGKNIQYF.

V gene TRBV5-1 combines with J gene TRBJ2-2; either TRBD1 or TRBD2 may fit D (5 bases each). Germline loops: CDR1 SGHRS, CDR2 YFSETQ. This CDR3 contains 14 residues. Trimming stripped 4 bases from V and 7 bases from J, with 14 bases between. The CDR3 sequence: CASSEGRAGGELFF. The CDR3 DNA reads TGCGCCAGCAGCGAGGGACGAGCTGGCGGGGAGCTGTTTTTT.

The chain couples TRBV7-8 to TRBJ2-3; TRBD2 is a possible D gene (5 bases). Germline CDR1 and CDR2: SGHVS and FQNEAQ. There are 14 residues in the CDR3. Trimming pared 5 bases from V and 4 bases from J, leaving 13 bases between. The DNA for the CDR3 is TGTGCCAGCAGCCTTGCTGGGCGGGCAGATACGCAGTATTTT. It codes for CASSLAGRADTQYF.

This clonotype was found a few times. The rearrangement uses TRBV29-1 and TRBJ2-5; 7 nucleotides agree with TRBD2. Losses at the gene ends were 6 bases for V and 4 bases for J; bases not matched to a gene: 5. Germline CDR1 SQVTM, CDR2 ANQGSEA. The CDR3 covers 12 residues. In DNA, the CDR3 is TGCAGCGTCGTAACTAGCGTAGAGACCCAGTACTTC. Residues: CSVVTSVETQYF.

The count of this clonotype is one. A read error may explain this, as a much larger clone is one base away. The chain uses TRBV5-1 and TRBJ2-1; D call uncertain. Between the trimmed V and J ends, which lost 6 bases and 8 bases, there was a span of 15 bases. Germline V gene data show CDR1 as SGHRS and CDR2 as YFSETQ. The CDR3 consists of 13 residues. The CDR3 sequence is CASTPHPRDEQFF. The CDR3 DNA reads TGCGCCAGCACTCCCCATCCCCGGGATGAGCAGTTCTTC.

J is TRBJ1-2 and V is TRBV2; D uncertain. Germline V gene data show CDR1 as SNHLY and CDR2 as FYNNEI. V lost 8 bases to trimming and J lost 4 bases, with 17 bases between them. The CDR3 has 14 residues. The CDR3 nucleotides read TGTGCCAGCGCCCCGCTGGGTTCCTCCTATGGCTACACCTTC. Amino acid sequence: CASAPLGSSYGYTF.

A few counts support this clonotype. This chain connects TRBV29-1 to TRBJ2-1; 7 bases agree with TRBD2. Germline-derived CDR1 and CDR2 are SQVTM and ANQGSEA. V trimming: 3 bases; J trimming: 5 bases; junction bases outside the gene matches: 7. The CDR3 has 14 residues. CDR3: CSVDAAGADNEQFF. The CDR3, as DNA: TGCAGCGTTGACGCCGCGGGAGCGGACAATGAGCAGTTCTTC.

The chain recombines TRBV20-1 with TRBJ2-3, with 10 bases aligning to TRBD2. CDR3 size: 14 residues. Per germline, CDR1 DFQATT and CDR2 SNEGSKA (reference sequence). J was trimmed by 4 bases and V by 6 bases; bases with no gene match: 7. The CDR3 here is CSATKRGGADTQYF. Here the CDR3 DNA reads TGCAGTGCAACCAAGCGGGGGGGAGCAGATACGCAGTATTTT.

As regards this clonotype: This could be a read error, since a much larger clone is one nucleotide away. V usage is TRBV28 and J usage is TRBJ2-5; D tentatively reads TRBD1 or TRBD2 (5 bases each). The CDR3 length is 13 residues. Germline CDR1 reads MDHEN; CDR2 reads SYDVKM. V was clipped by 4 bases and J by 9 bases, with 15 bases between them. The CDR3 spells CASSWGRKEAQYF. In DNA form, the CDR3 reads TGTGCCAGCAGTTGGGGACGCAAGGAGGCCCAGTACTTC.

This chain uses TRBV7-2 with TRBJ2-1; TRBD2 agrees at 8 bases. The CDR3 is 17 residues long. The junction had 16 bases not matched to a gene; V was cut back by 2 bases and J by 10 bases. The germline gives CDR1 SGHTA, CDR2 FQGNSA. CDR3 nucleotide sequence: TGTGCCAGCAGCTTAACTGCAGGACGAGCGGGAGAGCGGGAGCAGTTCTTC. Translation gives CASSLTAGRAGEREQFF.